The 22 T cell receptor beta chains below all came from one sample that was sequenced in a study of T cells in Graves' hyperthyroidism and ophthalmopathy. RNA transcripts yielded amplified TCR beta CDR3 regions. Initially, a first-round RT-PCR of the TCR CDR3 employed the HTBI primer set. TCRdb recomputed calls from the multiplex PCR reads with MiXCR, one row per CDR3 protein. The table lists about 370,000 distinct CDR3 sequences, about 15% of them singletons, with about 21% in the top ten. Material for sequencing was blood. The receptors derive from an older woman with Graves' ophthalmopathy.

This chain connects TRBV12-3 or TRBV12-4 to TRBJ2-2; TRBD2 might be the D (6 bases). CDR3 size: 14 residues. Trimming removed 7 bases at V and 6 bases at J, with 15 bases between. DNA of the CDR3: TGTGCCAGCACTATTCGGGAGATCGCCGGGGAGCTGTTTTTT. Protein product: CASTIREIAGELFF.

This clonotype was picked up one time. The junction does not match germline at one end; this may be a read error. CDR3 coding DNA: TGTGCCAGCAGGAGAGAGGGGACTGGGGTGAACACTGAAGCATTCTTT. It specifies CASRREGTGVNTEAFF. V is TRBV2 and J is TRBJ1-1; D may be TRBD1 (5 bases). Germline V CDR1 and CDR2: SNHLY, FYNNEI. This CDR3 is built from 16 residues.

This rearrangement joins TRBV29-1 to TRBJ2-1; 11 nucleotides align to TRBD2. The CDR3 is 14 amino acids. Per the germline V gene, CDR1 is SQVTM and CDR2 is ANQGSEA. V trimming: 0 bases; J trimming: 9 bases; junction bases outside the gene matches: 4. CDR3 DNA sequence: TGCAGCGTTGAAGAACTAGCGGGAGTGAGTGAGCAGTTCTTC. Translating gives CSVEELAGVSEQFF.

This clonotype was detected many times. The chain combines TRBV20-1 with TRBJ2-2; 12 nucleotides agree with TRBD2. This CDR3 has 16 amino acids. Germline CDR1 reads DFQATT; CDR2 reads SNEGSKA (reference sequence). V dropped 3 bases and J dropped 8; count of bases not matched to a gene: 10. The CDR3 DNA follows: TGCAGTGCTAGGGACACTAGCGGGAGGCGGGGAGGGGAGCTGTTTTTT. This encodes CSARDTSGRRGGELFF.

This clonotype was counted ten times or more. The chain joins TRBV6-1 to TRBJ2-7; D gene unclear. Trimming left V 0 bases short and J 4 bases short, with 1 base between. The CDR3 length is 11 residues. CDR1 is MNHNS and CDR2 is SASEGT in the germline V gene. The CDR3 nucleotides are TGTGCCAGCAGTGAAGCGTACGAGCAGTACTTC. Its protein product is CASSEAYEQYF.

In its sample, this clonotype was seen many times. The CDR3 DNA reads TGTGCCAGCAAACTAGCGGCACCACAAGAGACCCAGTACTTC. Its protein is CASKLAAPQETQYF. This rearrangement joins TRBV2 to TRBJ2-5; the match to TRBD2 covers 8 bases. The germline V gene has CDR1 SNHLY and CDR2 FYNNEI. Germline trimming cut 7 bases from V and 2 bases from J; bases unmatched to any gene: 6. CDR3 length: 14 amino acids. Based on the CDR3 plus reference TRBV2 and TRBJ2-5, the full variable domain is EPEVTQTPSHQVTQMGQEVILRCVPISNHLYFYWYRQILGQKVEFLVSFYNNEISEKSEIFDDQFSVERPDGSNFTLKIRSTKLEDSAMYFCASKLAAPQETQYFGPGTRLLVL.

This clonotype was observed at least ten times. The chain recombines TRBV24-1 with TRBJ2-2, with D uncertain. CDR3 length equals 13 residues. The V end lost 7 bases, the J end lost 0 bases, and 5 bases lay between the germline ends. Per the germline V gene, CDR1 is KGHDR and CDR2 is SFDVKD. DNA for the CDR3: TGTGCCACCAGCCGGTCGAACACCGGGGAGCTGTTTTTT. The encoded protein is CATSRSNTGELFF.

This clonotype was seen a few times. The CDR3 loop is CASSLGTDATNEKLFF. CDR3 nucleotides: TGTGCCAGCAGCTTGGGGACAGATGCAACTAATGAAAAACTGTTTTTT. The rearrangement links TRBV5-8 to TRBJ1-4, with D possibly being TRBD1 (6 bases). The CDR3 covers 16 residues. V was trimmed by 0 bases and J by 0 bases, leaving 9 bases between them. CDR1 SGHTS and CDR2 YDEGEE come from the germline V gene. Variable domain in full (rest from reference TRBV5-8 and TRBJ1-4): EAGVTQSPTHLIKTRGQQATLRCSPISGHTSVYWYQQALGLGLQFLLWYDEGEERNRGNFPPRFSGRQFPNYSSELNVNALELEDSALYLCASSLGTDATNEKLFFGSGTQLSVL.

This clonotype was seen many times. Compared with germline, one end of the junction differs, possibly owing to a read error. V usage is TRBV7-7 and J usage is TRBJ2-1; a possible D gene is TRBD2 (6 bases). This CDR3 is 15 amino acids long. Germline V gives CDR1 SSHAT, CDR2 FNYEAQ (reference sequence). CDR3 in DNA: TGTGCTAGCAGCTTAGTGGGGGGAGCCCACAATGAGCAGTTCTTC. Its protein product is CASSLVGGAHNEQFF.

This clonotype appeared a few times. A read error may account for a junction end that differs from germline. The CDR3 DNA is TGTGCCGGCAGCGACATAAGACAGGGCAGTGGGGCCAAAAACATTCAGTACTTC. This sequence encodes CAGSDIRQGSGAKNIQYF. The rearrangement links TRBV2 to TRBJ2-4; 7 bases agree with TRBD1. CDR3 length equals 18 residues. Looked up from germline, CDR1 is SNHLY and CDR2 is FYNNEI. Full variable domain (outside the CDR3, taken from reference TRBV2 and TRBJ2-4): EPEVTQTPSHQVTQMGQEVILRCVPISNHLYFYWYRQILGQKVEFLVSFYNNEISEKSEIFDDQFSVERPDGSNFTLKIRSTKLEDSAMYFCAGSDIRQGSGAKNIQYFGAGTRLSVL.

The chain joins TRBV5-1 to TRBJ1-1; no firm D call. Looked up from germline, CDR1 is SGHRS and CDR2 is YFSETQ. CDR3 length equals 16 residues. The V end lost 0 bases, the J end lost 3 bases, and 15 bases lay between the germline ends. The CDR3 here is CASSLEGSRRDTEAFF. The CDR3 DNA follows: TGCGCCAGCAGCTTGGAGGGCTCGAGGAGGGACACTGAAGCTTTCTTT.

This clonotype was recorded at least ten times. V usage is TRBV7-2 and J usage is TRBJ2-7; TRBD2 matches at 8 bases. Germline-derived CDR1 and CDR2 are SGHTA and FQGNSA. The CDR3 is 13 residues long. J was trimmed by 6 bases and V by 5 bases; bases with no gene match: 6. CDR3 sequence: CASSATGLGEQYF. Written as DNA, the CDR3 is TGTGCCAGCAGCGCAACGGGACTAGGCGAGCAGTACTTC.

This chain links TRBV11-2 with TRBJ2-1, with 13 bases matching TRBD2. Germline-derived CDR1 and CDR2 are SGHAT and FQNNGV. The CDR3 contains 15 residues. The junction had 8 bases not matched to a gene; V was cut back by 5 bases and J by 10 bases. CDR3 region: CASSELAGGPEEQFF. CDR3 DNA: TGTGCCAGCAGCGAACTAGCGGGAGGGCCAGAGGAGCAGTTCTTC.

This clonotype was observed a handful of times. The V and J genes are TRBV24-1 and TRBJ2-3; 11 nucleotides align to TRBD2. The germline V gene has CDR1 KGHDR and CDR2 SFDVKD. The trim removed 12 bases at V and 3 bases at J, leaving 4 bases unmatched. This CDR3 contains 13 residues. CDR3 sequence reads: CAAGTSGTDTQYF. CDR3 DNA sequence: TGTGCCGCCGGGACTAGCGGAACAGATACGCAGTATTTT.

This clonotype has a count of ten or more. The chain joins TRBV9 to TRBJ2-6; no clear D. Trimming cost V 1 base and J 1 base, with 12 bases left between them. The germline V gene has CDR1 SGDLS and CDR2 YYNGEE. The length of the CDR3 is 17 residues. CDR3 sequence reads: CASSVQVLGSGANVLTF. The CDR3 DNA follows: TGTGCCAGCAGCGTACAGGTTTTGGGATCTGGGGCCAACGTCCTGACTTTC.

This clonotype occurred a few times. The V call is TRBV6-1, the J call TRBJ2-1, with 14 bases lining up with TRBD2. The CDR3 covers 21 residues. V trimming: 5 bases; J trimming: 0 bases; junction bases outside the gene matches: 15. CDR1 MNHNS and CDR2 SASEGT come from the germline V gene. The CDR3 bases are TGTGCCAGCAGTTTCCTTCCCGGACTAGCGGGAGGCCGGAGCTCCTACAATGAGCAGTTCTTC. This sequence encodes CASSFLPGLAGGRSSYNEQFF.

This clonotype was observed many times. The chain employs TRBV10-3 and TRBJ1-5; TRBD1 aligns across 10 bases. There are 16 residues in the CDR3. The trim removed 0 bases at V and 5 bases at J, leaving 4 bases unmatched. Per germline, CDR1 ENHRY and CDR2 SYGVKD. For the CDR3, the DNA is TGTGCCATCAGTGAGTCGGTGACAGGGGGCTATCAGCCCCAGCATTTT. Protein: CAISESVTGGYQPQHF.

This clonotype was seen repeatedly, ten times or more. The chain employs TRBV3-1 and TRBJ2-3, with 10 positions matching TRBD2. The germline V gene encodes CDR1 LGHDT and CDR2 YNNKEL (reference sequence). V was clipped by 6 bases and J by 2 bases; unmatched bases: 5. This CDR3 has 15 residues. The CDR3 loop reads CASRGLADLTDTQYF. CDR3 coding DNA: TGTGCCAGCAGAGGACTAGCGGACCTCACAGATACGCAGTATTTT.

This clonotype was picked up a small number of times. DNA for the CDR3: TGTGCCAGCAGCTTCTTGGCTACCGGGGAGCTGTTTTTT. The encoded protein is CASSFLATGELFF. The chain is built from TRBV5-8 and TRBJ2-2; no reliable D call. Germline V gene data show CDR1 as SGHTS and CDR2 as YDEGEE. V was shortened by 2 bases and J by 5 bases, with 7 bases between the two germline ends. This CDR3 has 13 amino acids. The full variable domain, its missing parts supplied by reference TRBV5-8 and TRBJ2-2, is EAGVTQSPTHLIKTRGQQATLRCSPISGHTSVYWYQQALGLGLQFLLWYDEGEERNRGNFPPRFSGRQFPNYSSELNVNALELEDSALYLCASSFLATGELFFGEGSRLTVL.

The chain combines TRBV2 with TRBJ2-7; 10 bases line up with TRBD2. This CDR3 spans 13 amino acids. Germline CDR1 SNHLY, CDR2 FYNNEI. With 5 bases clipped from V and 6 bases from J, the junction kept 4 bases outside the gene matches. The CDR3 DNA follows: TGTGCCAGCAGTAGCGGGAGGGCCCTCGAGCAGTACTTC. Translating it yields CASSSGRALEQYF.

This clonotype was detected many times. DNA for the CDR3: TGTGCCTGGAGTGTGGTCGGCCACTATGGCTACACCTTC. Protein product: CAWSVVGHYGYTF. V gene TRBV30 combines with J gene TRBJ1-2; D gene unclear. This CDR3 contains 13 residues. Germline CDR1 is GTSNPN and CDR2 is SVGIG (reference sequence). The germline V and J ends were trimmed by 0 bases and 3 bases, with 8 bases remaining between them.

V and J are TRBV2 and TRBJ1-5; 8 bases align to TRBD1. The V gene's germline CDR1 is SNHLY and CDR2 FYNNEI. The CDR3 totals 16 residues. With V trimmed by 6 bases and J by 3 bases, 10 bases remained unmatched. The CDR3 bases are TGTGCCAGCAGGCCTAACAGGGGGGGGGACAATCAGCCCCAGCATTTT. Translation: CASRPNRGGDNQPQHF.